This is a list of T cell receptor beta chains from one sample in a study of cytomegalovirus exposure and HLA in healthy donors. Assay: immunoSEQ multiplex PCR; the TCRdb copy retains only in-frame clones and omits some. The sample consists of 100,000 to 150,000 clones, around 72% of them appearing once. Sequencing used PBMCs. The receptors stem from a man younger than 40 in good health and CMV-seronegative. The conserved cysteine and the conserved F or W are not part of the CDR3 here. A D gene is named only where the DNA matches it firmly. Clone size appears in some rows only: once, few, many, or a class for an expanded clone.

CDR3 protein: EVRTAANYGYT
J gene: TRBJ1-2
D gene: .
V gene: TRBV5-6
clone size: .

CDR3 protein: ASSLGRGRYEQY
J gene: TRBJ2-7
D gene: TRBD2
V gene: TRBV5-1
clone size: .

CDR3 protein: ASSGHRGPNTEAF
J gene: TRBJ1-1
D gene: TRBD1
V gene: TRBV9
clone size: .

CDR3 protein: ASSPTVGGGFSTDTQY
J gene: TRBJ2-3
D gene: .
V gene: TRBV7-9
clone size: few

CDR3 protein: ASSYWLGGAPGPLH
J gene: TRBJ1-6
D gene: .
V gene: TRBV6-5
clone size: few

CDR3 protein: ASSSGTSGGLDTQY
J gene: TRBJ2-3
D gene: TRBD2
V gene: TRBV11-2
clone size: few

CDR3 protein: AWSVVRGPNSPLH
J gene: TRBJ1-6
D gene: TRBD1
V gene: TRBV30
clone size: .

CDR3 protein: ASSSHRGLTYEQY
J gene: .
D gene: TRBD1
V gene: TRBV18
clone size: .

CDR3 protein: ASSPTTNEAF
J gene: TRBJ1-1
D gene: .
V gene: TRBV11-2
clone size: .

CDR3 protein: ASSGVHRANYGYT
J gene: TRBJ1-2
D gene: .
V gene: TRBV5-4
clone size: .

CDR3 protein: ASSLEGLASDTQY
J gene: TRBJ2-3
D gene: .
V gene: TRBV11-3
clone size: .

CDR3 protein: ASSQAIAGGTDTQY
J gene: TRBJ2-3
D gene: TRBD2
V gene: TRBV4-2
clone size: .

CDR3 protein: ASSQGQGSTEAF
J gene: TRBJ1-1
D gene: .
V gene: TRBV4-3
clone size: .

CDR3 protein: ASSRQGANYGYT
J gene: TRBJ1-2
D gene: TRBD1
V gene: TRBV5-1
clone size: .

CDR3 protein: ASSSPGLAGGREQF
J gene: TRBJ2-1
D gene: TRBD2
V gene: TRBV5-4
clone size: .

CDR3 protein: ASRLDRGLVNTEAF
J gene: TRBJ1-1
D gene: TRBD1
V gene: TRBV5-1
clone size: .

CDR3 protein: ASSPIDRDHEKLF
J gene: TRBJ1-4
D gene: TRBD1
V gene: TRBV27
clone size: .

CDR3 protein: ASSFTGGFPDTQY
J gene: TRBJ2-3
D gene: TRBD2
V gene: TRBV7-3
clone size: .

CDR3 protein: ASSLEQGSSYNSPLH
J gene: TRBJ1-6
D gene: TRBD1
V gene: TRBV5-1
clone size: .

CDR3 protein: AIGFSGGDGGYT
J gene: TRBJ1-2
D gene: TRBD1
V gene: TRBV28
clone size: .

CDR3 protein: ASSQDTEVEQY
J gene: TRBJ2-7
D gene: .
V gene: TRBV4-1
clone size: few

CDR3 protein: ASSANFGQGDTEAF
J gene: TRBJ1-1
D gene: TRBD1
V gene: TRBV7-9
clone size: .

CDR3 protein: AISDPLGGAEAF
J gene: TRBJ1-1
D gene: .
V gene: TRBV10-3
clone size: .

CDR3 protein: ASSLSADYSGNTIY
J gene: TRBJ1-3
D gene: .
V gene: TRBV13
clone size: .

CDR3 protein: ASSLRSGMNYGYT
J gene: TRBJ1-2
D gene: .
V gene: TRBV7-3
clone size: .

CDR3 protein: ASSLVARDEQF
J gene: TRBJ2-1
D gene: .
V gene: TRBV11-3
clone size: few

CDR3 protein: ASSIAQWQI
J gene: TRBJ1-1
D gene: .
V gene: TRBV19
clone size: once

CDR3 protein: ASSLGRGTSRLQF
J gene: TRBJ2-1
D gene: TRBD2
V gene: TRBV11-3
clone size: once